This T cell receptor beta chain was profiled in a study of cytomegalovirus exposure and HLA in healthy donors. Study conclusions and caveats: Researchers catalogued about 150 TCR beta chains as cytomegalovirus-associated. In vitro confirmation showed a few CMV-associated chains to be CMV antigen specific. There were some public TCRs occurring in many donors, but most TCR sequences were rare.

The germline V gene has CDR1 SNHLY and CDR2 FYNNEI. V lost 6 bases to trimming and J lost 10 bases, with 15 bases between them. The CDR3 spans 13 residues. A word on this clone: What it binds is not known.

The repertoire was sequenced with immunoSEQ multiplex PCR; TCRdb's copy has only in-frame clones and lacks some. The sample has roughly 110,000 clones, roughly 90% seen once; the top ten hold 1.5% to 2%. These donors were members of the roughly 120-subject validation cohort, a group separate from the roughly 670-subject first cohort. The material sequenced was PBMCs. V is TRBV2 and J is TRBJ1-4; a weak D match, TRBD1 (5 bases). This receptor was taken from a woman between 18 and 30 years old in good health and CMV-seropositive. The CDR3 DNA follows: TGTGCCAGCAGGATCGATCCGGGGGGAAAACTGTTTTTT. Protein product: CASRIDPGGKLFF.